The 14 T cell receptor beta chains below come from one sample, sequenced in a study of T cells in Graves' hyperthyroidism and ophthalmopathy. Researchers took RNA transcripts and amplified the TCR beta CDR3 regions from them. The HTBI primer set was used in a first-round RT-PCR of the TCR CDR3. TCRdb reprocessed the multiplex PCR reads with MiXCR, giving one entry per CDR3 protein. The sample yields some 320,000 distinct CDR3 sequences, roughly 13% seen once. The sequenced material came from blood. The receptors shown here come from a woman aged 35 to 49 with Graves' ophthalmopathy.

The sample holds many counts of this clonotype. The rearrangement links TRBV28 to TRBJ2-2, with D hard to call. The CDR3 has 13 amino acids. Trimming cost V 5 bases and J 3 bases, with 7 bases left between them. Germline assignment: CDR1 MDHEN and CDR2 SYDVKM. This CDR3 reads CASSPTDTGELFF. The CDR3 DNA follows: TGTGCCAGCAGTCCTACCGACACCGGGGAGCTGTTTTTT.

This rearrangement joins TRBV3-1 to TRBJ2-5; D is undetermined. V gave up 1 base and J gave up 2 bases, with 11 bases separating them. The CDR3 contains 15 residues. Germline V gives CDR1 LGHDT, CDR2 YNNKEL (reference sequence). The CDR3, as DNA: TGTGCCAGCAGCCAAGGGTCCGCGAAACAAGAGACCCAGTACTTC. It yields the protein CASSQGSAKQETQYF.

This clonotype has at least ten counts. The chain carries TRBV15 and TRBJ1-4; D is possibly TRBD1 (5 bases). Per the germline V gene, CDR1 is LNHNV and CDR2 is YYDKDF (reference sequence). Deletions cut 1 base from V and 5 bases from J, with 8 bases between. The CDR3 totals 14 residues. DNA for the CDR3: TGTGCCACCAGCAGAGGACAGATAAATGAAAAACTGTTTTTT. Encoded protein: CATSRGQINEKLFF.

Only a few counts were recorded for this clonotype. The chain is built from TRBV5-1 and TRBJ1-1; D is unclear. The CDR3 is 13 amino acids. Germline V gene lookup returns CDR1 SGHRS and CDR2 YFSETQ. V was trimmed by 5 bases and J by 3 bases, leaving 11 bases between them. The CDR3 bases are TGCGCCAGCAGAATCTGGGCTGACACTGAAGCTTTCTTT. Encoded protein: CASRIWADTEAFF. The variable domain in full, completed from reference TRBV5-1 and TRBJ1-1, reads KAGVTQTPRYLIKTRGQQVTLSCSPISGHRSVSWYQQTPGQGLQFLFEYFSETQRNKGNFPGRFSGRQFSNSRSEMNVSTLELGDSALYLCASRIWADTEAFFGQGTRLTVV.

This clonotype was seen at least ten times. The chain combines TRBV27 with TRBJ2-1, with D possibly matching TRBD2 (5 bases). The CDR3 is made up of 16 amino acids. Germline V lookup: CDR1 MNHEY, CDR2 SMNVEV (reference sequence). Trimming took 2 bases from V and 0 from J, leaving 11 bases between them. The CDR3 nucleotides read TGTGCCAGCAGTTTAATCGGACTTAGCTCCTACAATGAGCAGTTCTTC. It yields the protein CASSLIGLSSYNEQFF.

The chain carries TRBV15 and TRBJ1-5; D might be TRBD1 (5 bases). Germline CDR1 LNHNV, CDR2 YYDKDF (reference sequence). This CDR3 comprises 15 residues. Trimming removed 4 bases from V and 6 bases from J, with 16 bases in between. The CDR3 DNA reads TGTGCCACCAGCATCACCGGGGCGGGCGTTCAGCCCCAGCATTTT. It encodes CATSITGAGVQPQHF.

This clonotype was observed at least ten times. V usage is TRBV6-2 or TRBV6-3 and J usage is TRBJ2-5; 7 bases map to TRBD2. J gave up 2 bases and V 4 bases, and 13 bases lay outside the gene matches. Germline CDR1 MNHEY, CDR2 SVGEGT. The CDR3 totals 17 residues. The CDR3 coding sequence is TGTGCCAGCAGTTCCTTCCTCCGGGACTACCTACAAGAGACCCAGTACTTC. This gives the protein CASSSFLRDYLQETQYF.

This clonotype came up a few times. The chain uses TRBV6-1 and TRBJ2-4; a possible D gene is TRBD2 (5 bases). The V gene's germline CDR1 is MNHNS and CDR2 SASEGT. The V end lost 2 bases, the J end lost 4 bases, and 6 bases lay between the germline ends. CDR3 length: 13 amino acids. This chain's CDR3 is CASSELAKNIQYF. In nucleotides, the CDR3 is TGTGCCAGCAGTGAACTAGCTAAAAACATTCAGTACTTC.

This clonotype has ten or more counts. The V and J genes are TRBV11-2 and TRBJ1-1, with D perhaps matching TRBD1 (5 bases). The CDR3 runs 13 residues. The ends were cut back, 5 bases at V and 1 base at J, with 8 bases in the middle. The germline V gene encodes CDR1 SGHAT and CDR2 FQNNGV. CDR3: CASSRGENTEAFF. The CDR3 nucleotides read TGTGCCAGCAGCAGGGGAGAGAACACTGAAGCTTTCTTT.

This clonotype was recorded a few times. V and J are TRBV30 and TRBJ2-3, with TRBD2 matching 7 bases. The CDR3 loop spans 12 amino acids. Germline V gene lookup returns CDR1 GTSNPN and CDR2 SVGIG (reference sequence). V trimming: 8 bases; J trimming: 2 bases; junction bases outside the gene matches: 4. The CDR3 sequence is CAGGRATDTQYF. The CDR3 DNA follows: TGTGCCGGAGGGAGGGCCACAGATACGCAGTATTTT.

This clonotype was recorded a few times. The chain carries TRBV4-1 and TRBJ2-7, with D perhaps matching TRBD2 (6 bases). The J call may not be correct, given that the DNA end is closer to TRBJ2-1. This CDR3 region has 14 residues. The germline gives CDR1 MGHRA, CDR2 YSYEKL. The CDR3 protein is CASSRPGLTYEQFF. The CDR3 DNA sequence: TGCGCCAGCAGCCGTCCGGGACTTACGTACGAGCAGTTCTTC.

Here the CDR3 DNA reads TGTGCCAGCAGCCGTGATAGCGGGAACACCGGGGAGCTGTTTTTT. Translation gives CASSRDSGNTGELFF. This rearrangement joins TRBV4-2 to TRBJ2-2, with a possible D match to TRBD2 (6 bases). CDR3 length: 15 residues. Per germline, CDR1 LGHNA and CDR2 YNFKEQ. V lost 4 bases and J 1 base, leaving 10 bases between the germline ends.

This clonotype was detected many times. The V and J genes are TRBV12-3 or TRBV12-4 and TRBJ2-7; 7 nucleotides agree with TRBD2. This CDR3 comprises 18 residues. The ends lost 5 bases at V and 0 bases at J; junction bases unmatched: 16. The CDR3 loop is CASSKGEGRRMSSYEQYF. CDR3 DNA: TGTGCCAGCAGTAAAGGGGAGGGCCGACGAATGAGCTCCTACGAGCAGTACTTC.

The rearrangement links TRBV6-5 to TRBJ2-5; a weak D match, TRBD1 (6 bases). CDR3 size: 16 residues. Germline assignment: CDR1 MNHEY and CDR2 SVGAGI. Trimming took off 0 bases at V and 7 bases at J, with 18 bases between the two ends. DNA for the CDR3: TGTGCCAGCAGTTACTCGAAAGGGACACTTGGGGGGACCCAGTACTTC. Its translation is CASSYSKGTLGGTQYF.